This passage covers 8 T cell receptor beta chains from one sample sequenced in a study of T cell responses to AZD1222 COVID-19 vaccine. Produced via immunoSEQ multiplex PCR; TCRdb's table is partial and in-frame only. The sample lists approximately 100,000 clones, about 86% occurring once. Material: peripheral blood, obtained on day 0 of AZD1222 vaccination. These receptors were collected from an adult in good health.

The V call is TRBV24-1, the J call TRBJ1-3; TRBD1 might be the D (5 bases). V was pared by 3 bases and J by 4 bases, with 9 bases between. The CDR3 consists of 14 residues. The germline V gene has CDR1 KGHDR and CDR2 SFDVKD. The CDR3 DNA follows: TGTGCCACCAGTGATGACAGAGCGGGAAACACCATATATTTT. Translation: CATSDDRAGNTIYF.

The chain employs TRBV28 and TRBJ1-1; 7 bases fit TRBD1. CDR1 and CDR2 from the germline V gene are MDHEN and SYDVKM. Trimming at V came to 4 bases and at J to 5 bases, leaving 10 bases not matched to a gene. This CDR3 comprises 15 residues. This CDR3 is CASSSPAGGNTEAFF. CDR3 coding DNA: TGTGCCAGCAGTTCCCCGGCAGGGGGAAATACTGAAGCTTTCTTT.

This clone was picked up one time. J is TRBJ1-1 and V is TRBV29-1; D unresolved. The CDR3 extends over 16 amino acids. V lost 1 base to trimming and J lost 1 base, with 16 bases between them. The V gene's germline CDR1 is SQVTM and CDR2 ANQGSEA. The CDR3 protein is CSVEGLVWQKNTEAFF. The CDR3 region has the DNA TGCAGCGTTGAAGGTTTGGTGTGGCAGAAGAACACTGAAGCTTTCTTT.

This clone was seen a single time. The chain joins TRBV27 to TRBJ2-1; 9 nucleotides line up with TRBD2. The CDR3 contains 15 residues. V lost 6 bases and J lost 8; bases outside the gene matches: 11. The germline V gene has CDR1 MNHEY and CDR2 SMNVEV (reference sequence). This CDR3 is CASSEVAGAPDEQFF. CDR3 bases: TGTGCCAGCAGCGAGGTAGCGGGAGCACCGGATGAGCAGTTCTTC.

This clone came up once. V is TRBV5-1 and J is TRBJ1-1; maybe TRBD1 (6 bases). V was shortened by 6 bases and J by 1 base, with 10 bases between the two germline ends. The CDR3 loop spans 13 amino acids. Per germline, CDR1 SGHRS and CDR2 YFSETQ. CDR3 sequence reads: CASKQGGNTEAFF. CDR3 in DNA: TGCGCCAGCAAACAGGGCGGGAACACTGAAGCTTTCTTT.

The CDR3 DNA follows: TGCGCCAGCAGTGAGTCGAGAGGGGGGCTCATGAACACTGAAGCTTTCTTT. It yields the protein CASSESRGGLMNTEAFF. The chain links TRBV10-1 to TRBJ1-1; maybe TRBD1 (6 bases). Trimming shortened V by 0 bases and J by 0 bases, and 14 bases separated the two germline ends. The germline V gene has CDR1 WNHNN and CDR2 SYGVQD (reference sequence). The CDR3 is made up of 17 amino acids.

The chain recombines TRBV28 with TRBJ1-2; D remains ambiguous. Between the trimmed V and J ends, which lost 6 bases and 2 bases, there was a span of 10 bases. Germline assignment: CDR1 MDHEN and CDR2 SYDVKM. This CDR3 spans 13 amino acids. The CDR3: CASSLDGNYGYTF. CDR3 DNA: TGTGCCAGCAGCCTTGACGGGAACTATGGCTACACCTTC.

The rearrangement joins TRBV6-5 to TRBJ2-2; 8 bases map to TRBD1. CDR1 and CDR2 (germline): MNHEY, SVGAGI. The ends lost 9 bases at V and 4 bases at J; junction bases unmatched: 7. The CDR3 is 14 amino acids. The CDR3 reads CASTMDRVTGELFF. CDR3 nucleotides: TGTGCCAGTACAATGGACAGGGTCACCGGGGAGCTGTTTTTT.